This TCR beta chain was observed in a study of identifying expanded T cells in peripheral blood. Overall study findings and caveats: Over two and four weeks, about 15 and 18 clones changed, versus roughly 1.1 between replicates. Clone count variance between roughly two-week samples rose with total template count.

The table came from immunoSEQ multiplex PCR; TCRdb's copy has only in-frame clones and leaves some out. The sample comprises about 74,000 clones, 70% to 90% of which are singletons, and around 19% rests with the top ten. In the case of this clone: Antigen specificity is unknown.

During the collection period, no donor immune events like infections were recorded. The sequencing sample was made of blood. The receptor was isolated from a person aged 18 to 70 in good health.

CDR3 bases: TGCGCCAGCAGCTTTACTAGTGGGGTTAACTATGGCTACACCTTC. Translating it yields CASSFTSGVNYGYTF. The V call is TRBV5-1, the J call TRBJ1-2; no clear D gene. CDR3 length equals 15 residues. Trimming pared 2 bases from V and 1 base from J, leaving 12 bases between. The germline V gene encodes CDR1 SGHRS and CDR2 YFSETQ.